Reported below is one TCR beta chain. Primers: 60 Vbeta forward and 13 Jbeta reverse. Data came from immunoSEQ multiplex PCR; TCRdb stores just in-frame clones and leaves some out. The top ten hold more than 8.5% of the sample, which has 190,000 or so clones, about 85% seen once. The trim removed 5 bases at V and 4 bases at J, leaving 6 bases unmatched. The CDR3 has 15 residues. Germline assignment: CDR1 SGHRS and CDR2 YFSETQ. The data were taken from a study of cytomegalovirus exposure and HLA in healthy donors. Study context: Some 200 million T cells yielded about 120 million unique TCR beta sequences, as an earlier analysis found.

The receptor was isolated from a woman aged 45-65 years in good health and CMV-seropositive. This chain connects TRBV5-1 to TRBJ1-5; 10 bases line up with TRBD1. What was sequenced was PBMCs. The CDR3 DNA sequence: TGCGCCAGCAGACTAGGGACAGGGGCAAATCAGCCCCAGCATTTT. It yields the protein CASRLGTGANQPQHF.